This T cell receptor (beta chain) came from a study of T cell changes during pregnancy in multiple sclerosis. The CDR3 is made up of 15 amino acids. J lost 7 bases, V lost 3 bases, and 10 bases had no gene match. Germline V gene sequence: CDR1 SGHRS, CDR2 YFSETQ. The assay was immunoSEQ multiplex PCR, and TCRdb's table has in-frame clones only and misses some. Seen here are 91,000 or so clones, 90% to 95% observed once, and the top ten hold 0.99%. This receptor was identified in a female donor with multiple sclerosis, enrolled in a pregnancy study. V and J are TRBV5-1 and TRBJ2-7; 10 nucleotides match TRBD1. This specimen consisted of peripheral blood, obtained after pregnancy. The CDR3 loop is CASSWGQGTVREQYF. The CDR3 DNA reads as TGCGCCAGCAGCTGGGGACAGGGGACTGTTCGAGAGCAGTACTTC.